The 29 T cell receptor beta chains below all came from one sample that was sequenced in a study of cytomegalovirus exposure and HLA in healthy donors. Primers included in the PCR were 60 Vbeta and 13 Jbeta primers. Here immunoSEQ multiplex PCR was the method, and the copy in TCRdb shows in-frame clones only, minus some. The sample lists 200,000 to 250,000 clones, 82% occurring once. The source material was PBMCs. The source of these receptors is a woman aged 40 to 50 in good health and CMV-seropositive.

The chain links TRBV9 to TRBJ2-1; TRBD2 aligns across 14 bases. Germline CDR1 is SGDLS and CDR2 is YYNGEE. The CDR3 consists of 17 residues. The V and J ends lost 3 bases and 9 bases, in that order; junction bases with no gene match: 11. Here the CDR3 DNA reads TGTGCCAGCAGCGGACGAGGGACTAGCGGGAGAGGGGGTGAGCAGTTCTTC. As protein: CASSGRGTSGRGGEQFF.

A single count supports this clone. The gene calls are TRBV27 and TRBJ1-6, with 8 nucleotides matching TRBD1. The CDR3 length is 16 residues. The trim removed 3 bases at V and 5 bases at J, leaving 6 bases unmatched. The V gene's germline CDR1 is MNHEY and CDR2 SMNVEV (reference sequence). The CDR3 loop is CASSFGRGLNNSPLHF. The DNA of the CDR3 is TGTGCCAGCAGTTTCGGCAGGGGGCTTAATAATTCACCCCTCCACTTT.

The chain combines TRBV29-1 with TRBJ1-1; 11 nucleotides agree with TRBD1. Germline CDR1 SQVTM, CDR2 ANQGSEA. This CDR3 has 13 residues. V was pared by 8 bases and J by 6 bases, with 8 bases of the junction left unmatched. The CDR3 nucleotides are TGCAGCACTCGGGACAGGGGGTTATCTGAAGCTTTCTTT. It is translated as CSTRDRGLSEAFF.

This chain joins TRBV7-2 and TRBJ2-3; perhaps TRBD1 as D (6 bases). Germline CDR1 reads SGHTA; CDR2 reads FQGNSA. V was shortened by 4 bases and J by 6 bases, with 14 bases between the two germline ends. This CDR3 has 14 amino acids. The DNA of the CDR3 is TGTGCCAGCAGCTATGCGTCTGGGGGCGATACGCAGTATTTT. It translates to CASSYASGGDTQYF.

This chain joins TRBV6-6 and TRBJ2-3, with D uncertain. V lost 6 bases and J 4 bases, leaving 8 bases between the germline ends. The CDR3 has 12 amino acids. Germline V lookup: CDR1 MNHNY, CDR2 SVGAGI (reference sequence). The CDR3 nucleotides are TGTGCCAGCAGCCTCCTAGCAGATACGCAGTATTTT. It is translated as CASSLLADTQYF.

The rearrangement joins TRBV7-9 to TRBJ2-7; perhaps TRBD1 as D (7 bases). The CDR3 loop spans 13 amino acids. Trimming cost V 5 bases and J 7 bases, with 15 bases left between them. Looked up from germline, CDR1 is SEHNR and CDR2 is FQNEAQ (reference sequence). In nucleotides, the CDR3 is TGTGCCAGCAGCCTTACAGGGGCGGGGGAGCAGTACTTC. This encodes CASSLTGAGEQYF.

The CDR3 loop is CASTSSLGRGAEQFF. The CDR3, as DNA: TGTGCCAGCACCTCTAGTTTGGGGCGGGGCGCTGAGCAGTTCTTC. The genes are TRBV7-2 and TRBJ2-1, with D perhaps matching TRBD2 (6 bases). The germline V gene has CDR1 SGHTA and CDR2 FQGNSA. CDR3 length equals 15 residues. V lost 7 bases and J 9 bases, leaving 22 bases between the germline ends.

The rearrangement links TRBV7-6 to TRBJ1-5; D is unclear. This CDR3 is 14 amino acids long. Trimming pared 1 base from V and 3 bases from J, leaving 7 bases between. CDR1 and CDR2 from the germline V gene are SGHVS and FNYEAQ. The CDR3 bases are TGTGCCAGCAGCTTAGGGTGGGCCAATCAGCCCCAGCATTTT. Its translation is CASSLGWANQPQHF. Based on the CDR3 plus reference TRBV7-6 and TRBJ1-5, the full variable domain is GAGVSQSPRYKVTKRGQDVALRCDPISGHVSLYWYRQALGQGPEFLTYFNYEAQQDKSGLPNDRFSAERPEGSISTLTIQRTEQRDSAMYRCASSLGWANQPQHFGDGTRLSIL.

The CDR3 sequence: CASSLVTSGGSSTDTQYF. The CDR3, as DNA: TGTGCCAGCAGCTTAGTAACTAGCGGGGGTTCTAGCACAGATACGCAGTATTTT. The V and J genes are TRBV11-2 and TRBJ2-3; 11 nucleotides match TRBD2. CDR3 length: 18 residues. V lost 1 base and J lost 0; bases outside the gene matches: 6. Germline CDR1 reads SGHAT; CDR2 reads FQNNGV.

The chain recombines TRBV5-6 with TRBJ2-3; a weak D match, TRBD2 (6 bases). The CDR3 is 15 residues long. The V gene lost 4 bases and the J gene lost 0 bases, with 12 bases spanning the gap. CDR1 and CDR2 from the germline V gene are SGHDT and YYEEEE. The CDR3 DNA follows: TGTGCCAGCAGCCCCTTGGCGGGGAGCACAGATACGCAGTATTTT. Translating gives CASSPLAGSTDTQYF.

V is TRBV5-1 and J is TRBJ2-1; maybe TRBD1 (6 bases). This CDR3 is 15 amino acids long. CDR1 SGHRS and CDR2 YFSETQ come from the germline V gene. Deletions cut 3 bases from V and 6 bases from J, with 16 bases between. This chain's CDR3 is CASSSPEGHVNEQFF. The CDR3 DNA follows: TGCGCCAGCAGCTCCCCTGAGGGACACGTCAATGAGCAGTTCTTC.

The V call is TRBV6-5, the J call TRBJ1-1; D gene unclear. V lost 4 bases and J 0 bases, leaving 12 bases between the germline ends. Germline loops: CDR1 MNHEY, CDR2 SVGAGI. The CDR3 runs to 15 residues. As DNA, the CDR3 is TGTGCCAGCAGTTTTACGCAGGTTATGAACACTGAAGCTTTCTTT. It yields the protein CASSFTQVMNTEAFF.

This sequence joins TRBV11-2 and TRBJ1-3; no firm D call. CDR3 length: 11 amino acids. Trimming took 3 bases from V and 16 from J, leaving 13 bases between them. Germline V gene lookup returns CDR1 SGHAT and CDR2 FQNNGV. The CDR3 bases are TGTGCCAGCAGCTTCAATCTAACCCCCTATTTT. This encodes CASSFNLTPYF.

V is TRBV6-5 and J is TRBJ1-1; D not certain. Germline V gives CDR1 MNHEY, CDR2 SVGAGI. V lost 7 bases to trimming and J lost 0 bases, with 9 bases between them. There are 13 residues in the CDR3. Here the CDR3 DNA reads TGTGCCAGCAACGAGGTGATGAACACTGAAGCTTTCTTT. The encoded protein is CASNEVMNTEAFF.

The V gene is TRBV7-6, the J gene TRBJ1-2, with 11 bases that match TRBD1. Unmatched junction bases numbered 8, after V lost 6 bases and J lost 8 bases. Germline CDR1 is SGHVS and CDR2 is FNYEAQ. The CDR3 runs to 14 residues. In nucleotides, the CDR3 is TGTGCCAGCAGTCCGGGACAGGGGGAGGGCGGCTACACCTTC. It yields the protein CASSPGQGEGGYTF.

The gene calls are TRBV5-4 and TRBJ2-7; 8 bases fit TRBD1. The V segment lost 1 base and the J segment 7 bases; nucleotides outside the gene matches: 7. The germline gives CDR1 SGHNT, CDR2 YYREEE (reference sequence). This CDR3 comprises 14 residues. The CDR3 bases are TGTGCCAGCAGCTTGCCGGGACAGGCTAAAGAGCAGTACTTC. This codes for CASSLPGQAKEQYF.

V and J are TRBV11-2 and TRBJ2-4; D ambiguous. CDR3 length: 17 amino acids. Per germline, CDR1 SGHAT and CDR2 FQNNGV. V shed 2 bases and J shed 0 bases, with 14 bases lying between them. For the CDR3, the DNA is TGTGCCAGCAGCTTACAATCGGGTTTCCTAGCCAAAAACATTCAGTACTTC. Its translation is CASSLQSGFLAKNIQYF.

V and J are TRBV19 and TRBJ2-2; 9 bases line up with TRBD2. The CDR3 is 14 residues long. Trimming cost V 10 bases and J 4 bases; bases outside gene matches: 7. The germline V gene encodes CDR1 LNHDA and CDR2 SQIVND (reference sequence). CDR3 sequence reads: CATLLTSGTGELFF. CDR3 DNA sequence: TGTGCCACCCTTTTGACTAGCGGCACCGGGGAGCTGTTTTTT. The whole variable domain, filled in from reference TRBV19 and TRBJ2-2, reads DGGITQSPKYLFRKEGQNVTLSCEQNLNHDAMYWYRQDPGQGLRLIYYSQIVNDFQKGDIAEGYSVSREKKESFPLTVTSAQKNPTAFYLCATLLTSGTGELFFGEGSRLTVL.

J is TRBJ2-6 and V is TRBV18, with a possible D match to TRBD1 (5 bases). Germline V gene sequence: CDR1 KGHSH, CDR2 LQKENI. The CDR3 spans 16 residues. V was shortened by 6 bases and J by 0 bases, with 12 bases between the two germline ends. The CDR3 reads CASSARVGSGANVLTF. The CDR3 nucleotides read TGTGCCAGCTCTGCCAGGGTAGGCTCTGGGGCCAACGTCCTGACTTTC.

The gene calls are TRBV6-4 and TRBJ2-3; 9 bases are a match to TRBD2. This CDR3 spans 16 amino acids. Losses at the gene ends were 4 bases for V and 0 bases for J; bases not matched to a gene: 5. Per germline, CDR1 MRHNA and CDR2 SNTAGT. The CDR3 spells CASSGLAGPSTDTQYF. The CDR3 nucleotides read TGTGCCAGCAGTGGGCTAGCGGGGCCTAGCACAGATACGCAGTATTTT.

This chain joins TRBV18 and TRBJ1-3; D is ambiguous. With 5 bases removed from V and 3 bases from J, the gap between germline ends came to 11 bases. CDR3 size: 14 residues. The germline CDR1 and CDR2 sequences are KGHSH and LQKENI. CDR3 amino acids: CASSAGSDGNTIYF. In DNA form, the CDR3 reads TGTGCCAGCTCAGCGGGCTCCGATGGAAACACCATATATTTT. The full variable domain, completed using reference TRBV18 and TRBJ1-3, is NAGVMQNPRHLVRRRGQEARLRCSPMKGHSHVYWYRQLPEEGLKFMVYLQKENIIDESGMPKERFSAEFPKEGPSILRIQQVVRGDSAAYFCASSAGSDGNTIYFGEGSWLTVV.

J is TRBJ2-2 and V is TRBV7-2, with TRBD2 matching 14 bases. The length of the CDR3 is 16 residues. In germline, CDR1 is SGHTA, CDR2 FQGNSA. Trimming cost V 5 bases and J 6 bases; bases outside gene matches: 5. The CDR3 nucleotides are TGTGCCAGCAGCCATGGACTAGCGGGGGGCGCCGGGGAGCTGTTTTTT. Protein sequence: CASSHGLAGGAGELFF.

This chain connects TRBV5-1 to TRBJ2-1; a possible D gene is TRBD2 (5 bases). V was clipped by 0 bases and J by 6 bases, with 16 bases between them. CDR1 and CDR2 from the germline V gene are SGHRS and YFSETQ. There are 16 residues in the CDR3. CDR3 amino acids: CASSLAGTAGSNEQFF. The CDR3 DNA follows: TGCGCCAGCAGCTTGGCCGGTACCGCGGGCTCCAATGAGCAGTTCTTC. The full variable domain, rest sourced from reference TRBV5-1 and TRBJ2-1, is KAGVTQTPRYLIKTRGQQVTLSCSPISGHRSVSWYQQTPGQGLQFLFEYFSETQRNKGNFPGRFSGRQFSNSRSEMNVSTLELGDSALYLCASSLAGTAGSNEQFFGPGTRLTVL.

This chain links TRBV9 with TRBJ2-2, with no clear D. Trimming removed 4 bases at V and 7 bases at J, with 11 bases between. Germline V lookup: CDR1 SGDLS, CDR2 YYNGEE. The CDR3 length is 13 residues. The CDR3 is CASSQRLGGELFF. The CDR3 DNA follows: TGTGCCAGCAGCCAGCGTTTAGGCGGGGAGCTGTTTTTT.

The genes are TRBV10-3 and TRBJ1-6; 7 bases align to TRBD1. The CDR3 totals 16 residues. Trimming took 6 bases from V and 7 from J; bases not matched to a gene: 12. From germline, CDR1 is ENHRY and CDR2 SYGVKD. CDR3 amino acids: CAIRTGTASANSPLHF. The CDR3 DNA reads TGTGCCATCAGAACTGGGACAGCGTCAGCCAATTCACCCCTCCACTTT.

The rearrangement links TRBV6-1 to TRBJ2-2; 9 nucleotides line up with TRBD2. J gave up 4 bases and V 1 base, and 7 bases lay outside the gene matches. Per germline, CDR1 MNHNS and CDR2 SASEGT. CDR3 length equals 17 residues. CDR3 nucleotide sequence: TGTGCCAGCAGTGAAGAGCGTCTAGCGGGGTTCACCGGGGAGCTGTTTTTT. Encoded protein: CASSEERLAGFTGELFF.

This clone was observed a handful of times. The chain uses TRBV5-8 and TRBJ1-2, with D tentatively TRBD1 (6 bases). The CDR3 runs to 15 residues. Trimming took off 0 bases at V and 8 bases at J, with 17 bases between the two ends. Per the germline V gene, CDR1 is SGHTS and CDR2 is YDEGEE. The CDR3 loop reads CASSLGSSTGRGYTF. DNA of the CDR3: TGTGCCAGCAGCTTGGGAAGCTCGACAGGACGGGGCTACACCTTC.

The chain has TRBV6-5 and TRBJ2-7; no firm D call. Trimming stripped 0 bases from V and 3 bases from J, with 15 bases between. Germline loops: CDR1 MNHEY, CDR2 SVGAGI. CDR3 length: 16 amino acids. The DNA of the CDR3 is TGTGCCAGCAGTTACTCGGGCCAGCCAGCCTTCTACGAGCAGTACTTC. Its protein is CASSYSGQPAFYEQYF.

The genes are TRBV5-1 and TRBJ2-5, with a tentative D call TRBD2 (5 bases). The DNA matches TRBJ2-7 better at its end, which makes the J call doubtful. Per germline, CDR1 SGHRS and CDR2 YFSETQ. This CDR3 is 14 amino acids long. CDR3 region: CASSLDAGFYEQYF. The CDR3 DNA reads as TGCGCCAGCAGCTTAGATGCGGGCTTCTACGAGCAGTACTTC.